This T cell receptor (beta chain) came from a study of blood T cell repertoires in COVID-19. Some clones are missing from TCRdb's copy, which holds only in-frame ones; the method was immunoSEQ multiplex PCR. The repertoire holds around 140,000 clones, 84% seen once, with more than 1.4% in the top ten. Trimming cost V 6 bases and J 5 bases, with 5 bases left between them. The CDR3 runs to 12 residues. The rearrangement links TRBV12-3 or TRBV12-4 to TRBJ1-6; D remains unclear. The source of this sequence is a man in his sixties with acute or convalescent COVID-19. What was sequenced was peripheral blood. The CDR3 reads CASSPDNSPLHF. Here the CDR3 DNA reads TGTGCCAGCAGCCCGGATAATTCACCCCTCCACTTT.